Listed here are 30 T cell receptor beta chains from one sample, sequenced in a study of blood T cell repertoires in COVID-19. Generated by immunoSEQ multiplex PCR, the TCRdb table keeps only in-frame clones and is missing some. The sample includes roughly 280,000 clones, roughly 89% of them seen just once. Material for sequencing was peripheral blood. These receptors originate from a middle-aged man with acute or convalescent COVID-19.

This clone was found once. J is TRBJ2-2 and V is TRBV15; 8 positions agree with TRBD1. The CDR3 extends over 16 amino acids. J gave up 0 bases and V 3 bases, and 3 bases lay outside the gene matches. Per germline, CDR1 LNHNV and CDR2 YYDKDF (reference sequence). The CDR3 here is CATSSSGGPNTGELFF. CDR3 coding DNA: TGTGCCACCAGCAGTTCAGGGGGCCCGAACACCGGGGAGCTGTTTTTT. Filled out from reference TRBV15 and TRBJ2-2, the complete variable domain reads DAMVIQNPRYQVTQFGKPVTLSCSQTLNHNVMYWYQQKSSQAPKLLFHYYDKDFNNEADTPDNFQSRRPNTSFCFLDIRSPGLGDTAMYLCATSSSGGPNTGELFFGEGSRLTVL.

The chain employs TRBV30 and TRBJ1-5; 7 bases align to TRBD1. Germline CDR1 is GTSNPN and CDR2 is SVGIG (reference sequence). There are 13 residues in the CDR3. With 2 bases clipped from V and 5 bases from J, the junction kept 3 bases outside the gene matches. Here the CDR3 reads CAWSRGPDQPQHF. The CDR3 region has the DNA TGTGCCTGGAGTAGGGGGCCGGATCAGCCCCAGCATTTT.

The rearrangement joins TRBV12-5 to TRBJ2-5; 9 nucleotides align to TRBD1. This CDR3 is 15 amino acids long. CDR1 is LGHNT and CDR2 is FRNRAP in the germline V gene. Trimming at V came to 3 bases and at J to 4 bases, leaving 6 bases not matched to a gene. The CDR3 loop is CASGLEQGAGETQYF. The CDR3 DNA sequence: TGTGCTAGTGGTTTAGAACAGGGGGCTGGAGAGACCCAGTACTTC.

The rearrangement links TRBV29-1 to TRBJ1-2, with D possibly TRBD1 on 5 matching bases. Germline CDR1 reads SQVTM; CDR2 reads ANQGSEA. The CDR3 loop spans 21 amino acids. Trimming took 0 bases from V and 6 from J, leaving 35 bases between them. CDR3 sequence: CSVEEEGRKGPSTDYRDGYTF. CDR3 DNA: TGCAGCGTTGAAGAAGAGGGTAGGAAGGGACCCTCGACGGACTATCGGGATGGCTACACCTTC.

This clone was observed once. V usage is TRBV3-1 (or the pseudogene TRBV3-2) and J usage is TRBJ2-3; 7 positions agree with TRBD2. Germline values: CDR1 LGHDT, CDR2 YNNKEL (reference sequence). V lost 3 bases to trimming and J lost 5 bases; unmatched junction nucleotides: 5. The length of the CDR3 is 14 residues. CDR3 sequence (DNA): TGTGCCAGCAGCCATGGGGGGGATTTAGATACGCAGTATTTT. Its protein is CASSHGGDLDTQYF.

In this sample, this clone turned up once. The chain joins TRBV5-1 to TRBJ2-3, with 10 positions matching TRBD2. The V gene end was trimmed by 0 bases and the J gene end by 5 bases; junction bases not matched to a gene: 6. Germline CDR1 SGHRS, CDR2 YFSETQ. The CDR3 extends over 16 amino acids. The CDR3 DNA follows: TGCGCCAGCAGCTTGGGTCTAGCGGGGGTAGAAGATACGCAGTATTTT. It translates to CASSLGLAGVEDTQYF.

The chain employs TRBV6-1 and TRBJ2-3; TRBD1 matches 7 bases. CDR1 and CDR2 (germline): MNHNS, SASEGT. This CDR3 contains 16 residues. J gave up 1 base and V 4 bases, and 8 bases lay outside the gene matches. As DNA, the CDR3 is TGTGCCAGCAGTGTCATCTCCGGGACAGGCACAGATACGCAGTATTTT. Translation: CASSVISGTGTDTQYF.

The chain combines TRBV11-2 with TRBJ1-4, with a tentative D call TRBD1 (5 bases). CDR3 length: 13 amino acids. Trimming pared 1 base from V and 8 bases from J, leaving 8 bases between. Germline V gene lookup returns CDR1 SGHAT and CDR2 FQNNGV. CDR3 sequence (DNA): TGTGCCAGCAGCTTAGGACAGACCGAAAAACTGTTTTTT. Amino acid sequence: CASSLGQTEKLFF.

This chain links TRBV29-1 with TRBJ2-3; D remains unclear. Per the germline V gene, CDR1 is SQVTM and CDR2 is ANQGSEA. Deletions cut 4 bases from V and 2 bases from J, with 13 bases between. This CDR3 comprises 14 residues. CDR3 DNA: TGCAGCGTTGCGGTCAGCGCAACCACAGATACGCAGTATTTT. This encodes CSVAVSATTDTQYF.

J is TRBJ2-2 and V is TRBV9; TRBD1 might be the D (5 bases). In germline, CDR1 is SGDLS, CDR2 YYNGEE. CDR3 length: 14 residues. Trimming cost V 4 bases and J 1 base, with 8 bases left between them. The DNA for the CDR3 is TGTGCCAGCAGCCTTGGACAGAACACCGGGGAGCTGTTTTTT. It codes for CASSLGQNTGELFF.

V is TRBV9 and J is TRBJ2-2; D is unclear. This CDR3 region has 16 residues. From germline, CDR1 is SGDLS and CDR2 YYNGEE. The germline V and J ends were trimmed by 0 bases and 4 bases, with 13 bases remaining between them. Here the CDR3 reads CASSVEPRGFTGELFF. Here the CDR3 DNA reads TGTGCCAGCAGCGTAGAGCCAAGAGGATTCACCGGGGAGCTGTTTTTT.

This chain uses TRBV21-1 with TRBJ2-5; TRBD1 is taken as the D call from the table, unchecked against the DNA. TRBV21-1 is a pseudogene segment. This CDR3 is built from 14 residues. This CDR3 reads CASRPSGCGETQYF. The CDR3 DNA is TGTGCCAGCAGACCCTCAGGGTGTGGGGAGACCCAGTACTTC.

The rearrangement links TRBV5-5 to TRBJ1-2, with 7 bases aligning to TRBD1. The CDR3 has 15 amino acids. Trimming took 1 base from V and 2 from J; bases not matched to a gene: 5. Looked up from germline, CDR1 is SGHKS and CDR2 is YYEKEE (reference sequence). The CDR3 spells CASSLQGGENYGYTF. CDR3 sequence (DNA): TGTGCCAGCAGCTTGCAAGGGGGCGAGAACTATGGCTACACCTTC. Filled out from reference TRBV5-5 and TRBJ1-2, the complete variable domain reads DAGVTQSPTHLIKTRGQQVTLRCSPISGHKSVSWYQQVLGQGPQFIFQYYEKEERGRGNFPDRFSARQFPNYSSELNVNALLLGDSALYLCASSLQGGENYGYTFGSGTRLTVV.

The CDR3: CASSTAGTGGEKLFF. The CDR3 DNA sequence: TGCGCCAGCAGCACAGCCGGGACAGGAGGAGAAAAACTGTTTTTT. The J gene is TRBJ1-4, the V gene TRBV5-1, with TRBD1 matching over 8 bases. Per the germline V gene, CDR1 is SGHRS and CDR2 is YFSETQ. This CDR3 is built from 15 residues. Unmatched junction bases numbered 10, after V lost 4 bases and J lost 8 bases.

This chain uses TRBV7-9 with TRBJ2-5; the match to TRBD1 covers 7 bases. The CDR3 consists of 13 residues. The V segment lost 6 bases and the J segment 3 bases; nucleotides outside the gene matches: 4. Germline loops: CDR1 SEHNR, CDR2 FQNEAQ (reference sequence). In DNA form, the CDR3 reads TGTGCCAGCAGATCGACAGGGAAAGAGACCCAGTACTTC. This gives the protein CASRSTGKETQYF.

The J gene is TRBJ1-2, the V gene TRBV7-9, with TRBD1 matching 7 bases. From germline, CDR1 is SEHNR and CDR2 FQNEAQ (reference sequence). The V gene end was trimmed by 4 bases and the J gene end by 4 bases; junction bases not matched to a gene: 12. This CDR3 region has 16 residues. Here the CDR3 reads CASSSEDRPTGYGYTF. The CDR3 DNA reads TGTGCCAGCAGCTCCGAGGACAGGCCCACTGGCTATGGCTACACCTTC.

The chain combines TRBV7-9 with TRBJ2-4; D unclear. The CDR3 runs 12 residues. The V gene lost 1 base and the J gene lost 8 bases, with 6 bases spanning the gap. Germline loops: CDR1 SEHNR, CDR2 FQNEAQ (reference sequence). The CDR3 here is CASSLVGDIQYF. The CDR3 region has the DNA TGTGCCAGCAGCTTAGTAGGAGACATTCAGTACTTC. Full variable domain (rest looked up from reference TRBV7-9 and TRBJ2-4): DTGVSQNPRHKITKRGQNVTFRCDPISEHNRLYWYRQTLGQGPEFLTYFQNEAQLEKSRLLSDRFSAERPKGSFSTLEIQRTEQGDSAMYLCASSLVGDIQYFGAGTRLSVL.

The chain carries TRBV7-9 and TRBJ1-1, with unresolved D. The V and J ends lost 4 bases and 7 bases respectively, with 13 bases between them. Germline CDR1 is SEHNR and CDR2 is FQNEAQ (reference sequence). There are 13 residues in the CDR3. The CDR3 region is CASSSGAPVEAFF. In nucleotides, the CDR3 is TGTGCCAGCAGCTCAGGTGCCCCGGTTGAAGCTTTCTTT.

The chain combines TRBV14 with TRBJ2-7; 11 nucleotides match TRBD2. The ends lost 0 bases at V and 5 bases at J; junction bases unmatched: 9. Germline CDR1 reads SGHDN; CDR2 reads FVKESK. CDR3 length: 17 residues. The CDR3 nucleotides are TGTGCCAGCAGCCAAGATATAGGTCTAGCGGGGGGTCACGAGCAGTACTTC. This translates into CASSQDIGLAGGHEQYF. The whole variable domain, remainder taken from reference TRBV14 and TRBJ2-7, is EAGVTQFPSHSVIEKGQTVTLRCDPISGHDNLYWYRRVMGKEIKFLLHFVKESKQDESGMPNNRFLAERTGGTYSTLKVQPAELEDSGVYFCASSQDIGLAGGHEQYFGPGTRLTVT.

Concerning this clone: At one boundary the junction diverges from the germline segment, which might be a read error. As DNA, the CDR3 is TGTGCTAGCAGCTCAGGGGTTCTGAACACCGGGGAGCTGTTTTTT. Translating it yields CASSSGVLNTGELFF. The chain carries TRBV7-7 and TRBJ2-2, with D possibly TRBD1 on 6 matching bases. Germline CDR1 reads SSHAT; CDR2 reads FNYEAQ (reference sequence). The CDR3 runs to 15 residues.

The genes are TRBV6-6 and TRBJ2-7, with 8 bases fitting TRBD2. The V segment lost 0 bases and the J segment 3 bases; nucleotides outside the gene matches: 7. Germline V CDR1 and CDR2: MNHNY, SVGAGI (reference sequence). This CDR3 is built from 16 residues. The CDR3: CASSYSPRGDLYEQYF. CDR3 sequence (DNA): TGTGCCAGCAGTTACTCGCCGCGGGGGGATCTCTACGAGCAGTACTTC.

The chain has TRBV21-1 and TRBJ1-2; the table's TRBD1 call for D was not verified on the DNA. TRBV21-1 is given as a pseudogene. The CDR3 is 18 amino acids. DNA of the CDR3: TGTGCCAGCAGCAAAAAGGGTCGGGACAGACCTGTAGGCTATGGCTACACCTTC. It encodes CASSKKGRDRPVGYGYTF.

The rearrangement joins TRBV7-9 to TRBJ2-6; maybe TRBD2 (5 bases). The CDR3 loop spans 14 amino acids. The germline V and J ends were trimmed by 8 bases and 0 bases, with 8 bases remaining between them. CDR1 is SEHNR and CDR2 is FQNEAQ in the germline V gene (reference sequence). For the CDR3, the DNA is TGTGCCAGCCCCCGGGGCTCTGGGGCCAACGTCCTGACTTTC. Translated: CASPRGSGANVLTF. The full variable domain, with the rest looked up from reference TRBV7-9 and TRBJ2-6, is DTGVSQNPRHKITKRGQNVTFRCDPISEHNRLYWYRQTLGQGPEFLTYFQNEAQLEKSRLLSDRFSAERPKGSFSTLEIQRTEQGDSAMYLCASPRGSGANVLTFGAGSRLTVL.

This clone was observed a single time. CDR3 in amino acids: CATRDSPNYGYTF. The CDR3 DNA is TGTGCCACCAGGGACAGCCCTAACTATGGCTACACCTTC. The chain links TRBV6-5 to TRBJ1-2, with 7 bases fitting TRBD1. Germline-derived CDR1 and CDR2 are MNHEY and SVGAGI. Trimming removed 10 bases from V and 0 bases from J; junction bases left unmatched: 5. This CDR3 is 13 amino acids long.

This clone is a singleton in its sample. The CDR3 region is CASSRNTGNQPQHF. The CDR3 coding sequence is TGCGCCAGCAGCCGAAACACAGGGAATCAGCCCCAGCATTTT. The rearrangement uses TRBV4-1 and TRBJ1-5, with D possibly being TRBD1 (6 bases). The CDR3 is made up of 14 amino acids. CDR1 MGHRA and CDR2 YSYEKL come from the germline V gene. Between the trimmed V and J ends, which lost 4 bases and 4 bases, there was a span of 11 bases.

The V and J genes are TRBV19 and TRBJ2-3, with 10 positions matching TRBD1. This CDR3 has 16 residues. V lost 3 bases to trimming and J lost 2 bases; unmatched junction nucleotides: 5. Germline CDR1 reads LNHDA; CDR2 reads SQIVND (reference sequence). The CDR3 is CASSIRTGGFTDTQYF. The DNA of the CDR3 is TGTGCCAGTAGTATCCGGACAGGGGGATTCACAGATACGCAGTATTTT. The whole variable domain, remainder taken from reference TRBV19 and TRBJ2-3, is DGGITQSPKYLFRKEGQNVTLSCEQNLNHDAMYWYRQDPGQGLRLIYYSQIVNDFQKGDIAEGYSVSREKKESFPLTVTSAQKNPTAFYLCASSIRTGGFTDTQYFGPGTRLTVL.

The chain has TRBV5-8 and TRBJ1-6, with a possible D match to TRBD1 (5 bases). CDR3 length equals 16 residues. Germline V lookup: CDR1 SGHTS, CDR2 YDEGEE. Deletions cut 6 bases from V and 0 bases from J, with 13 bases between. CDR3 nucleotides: TGTGCCAGCAACCTGGGGGGAAGCTCCTATAATTCACCCCTCCACTTT. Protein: CASNLGGSSYNSPLHF.

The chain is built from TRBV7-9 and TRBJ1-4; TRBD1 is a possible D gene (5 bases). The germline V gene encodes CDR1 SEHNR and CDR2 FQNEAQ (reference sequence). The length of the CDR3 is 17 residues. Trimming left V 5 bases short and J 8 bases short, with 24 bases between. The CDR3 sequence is CASSPHPRDGGEEKLFF. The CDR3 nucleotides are TGTGCCAGCAGCCCCCACCCTAGGGACGGGGGAGAGGAAAAACTGTTTTTT.

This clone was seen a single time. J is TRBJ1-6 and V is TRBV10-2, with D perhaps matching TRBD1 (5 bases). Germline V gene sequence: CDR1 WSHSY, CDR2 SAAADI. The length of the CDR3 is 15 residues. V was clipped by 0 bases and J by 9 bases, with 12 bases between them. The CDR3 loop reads CASSESAGSGSPLHF. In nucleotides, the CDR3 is TGCGCCAGCAGTGAGTCGGCAGGGTCGGGTTCACCCCTCCACTTT.

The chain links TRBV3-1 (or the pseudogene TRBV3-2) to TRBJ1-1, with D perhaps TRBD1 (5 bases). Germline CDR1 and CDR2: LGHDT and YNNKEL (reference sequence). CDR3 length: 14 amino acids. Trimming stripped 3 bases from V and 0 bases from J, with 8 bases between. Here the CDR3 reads CASSHRAVNTEAFF. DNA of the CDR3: TGTGCCAGCAGCCACAGGGCTGTGAACACTGAAGCTTTCTTT.